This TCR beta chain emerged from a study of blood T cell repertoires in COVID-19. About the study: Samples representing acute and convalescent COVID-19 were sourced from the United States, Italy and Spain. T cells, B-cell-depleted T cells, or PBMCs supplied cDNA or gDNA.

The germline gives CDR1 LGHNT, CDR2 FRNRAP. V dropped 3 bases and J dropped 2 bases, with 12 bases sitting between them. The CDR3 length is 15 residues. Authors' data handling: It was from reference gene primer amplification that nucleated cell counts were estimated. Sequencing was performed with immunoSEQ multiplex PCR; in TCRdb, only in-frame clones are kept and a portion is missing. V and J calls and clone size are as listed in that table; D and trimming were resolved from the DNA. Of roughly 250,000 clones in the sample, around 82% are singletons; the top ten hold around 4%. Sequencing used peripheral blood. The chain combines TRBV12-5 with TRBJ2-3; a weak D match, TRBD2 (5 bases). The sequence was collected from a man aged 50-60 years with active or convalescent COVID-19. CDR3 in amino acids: CASGLRQTTTDTQYF. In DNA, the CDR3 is TGTGCTAGTGGTTTAAGGCAGACTACCACAGATACGCAGTATTTT.